Detailed here is one T cell receptor (beta chain). The antigen is undetermined. The data stem from a study of beta chain features in type 1 diabetes. Study-wide results and limits: Moderate but significant shortening of TCRB CDR3s was recorded in all four CD4+ subsets from Type 1 diabetes patients. The analysis here could not establish whether HLA type shapes TCRB rearrangement. Amplification by PCR could prefer shorter templates, with the same effect in patients and controls. TCRB repertoires of naive, central memory and Treg cells appeared more similar among patients than among healthy donors.

Sorting that relied on CD45RO/CCR7/CD25/CD127/CD95/CD27 yielded CD4+ naive, central memory, regulatory and stem cell-like memory cells. Trimming removed 7 bases from V and 1 base from J, with 16 bases in between. The CDR3 runs to 15 residues. Germline V CDR1 and CDR2: MDHEN, SYDVKM. What was sequenced were expressed TCRB transcripts, since all of the isolated RNA had been reverse transcribed. The protocol was immunoSEQ multiplex PCR, while the TCRdb copy is restricted to in-frame clones and leaves out a portion. The table lists 120,000 to 150,000 clones, around an eighth of them singletons. The source of this sequence is a man younger than 35 with type 1 diabetes. The V gene is TRBV28, the J gene TRBJ1-1, with TRBD1 as a possible D gene (5 bases). Sequenced sample: central memory CD4+ T cells from blood. CDR3 bases: TGTGCCAGCACCAGAGGGGCGTCTAGGAACACTGAAGCTTTCTTT. This translates into CASTRGASRNTEAFF. Based on the CDR3 plus reference TRBV28 and TRBJ1-1, the full variable domain is DVKVTQSSRYLVKRTGEKVFLECVQDMDHENMFWYRQDPGLGLRLIYFSYDVKMKEKGDIPEGYSVSREKKERFSLILESASTNQTSMYLCASTRGASRNTEAFFGQGTRLTVV.